This paragraph covers one T cell receptor (beta chain) sequence. The sample belongs to a study of cytomegalovirus exposure and HLA in healthy donors. Clones were sequenced by immunoSEQ multiplex PCR, and TCRdb holds only the in-frame ones, with some missing. The sample lists a few hundred thousand clones, about 90% occurring once. V was pared by 1 base and J by 6 bases, with 9 bases of the junction left unmatched. The length of the CDR3 is 17 residues. Germline values: CDR1 LNHDA, CDR2 SQIVND (reference sequence). The receptor's source is a woman under 30 in good health and CMV-seronegative. The sample consisted of PBMCs. V gene TRBV19 combines with J gene TRBJ2-1; 10 nucleotides match TRBD2. This chain's CDR3 is CASSIVAGGIPGNEQFF. CDR3 sequence (DNA): TGTGCCAGTAGTATAGTAGCGGGGGGTATACCCGGCAATGAGCAGTTCTTC.